This is a list of T cell receptor beta chains from one sample in a study of blood T cell repertoires in COVID-19. Assay used: immunoSEQ multiplex PCR; TCRdb lists only in-frame clones, some missing. The table records 54,000 or so clones, 80% to 85% of them present only once. Sequencing input: peripheral blood. These receptors were collected from an older woman with acute or convalescent COVID-19. CDR3s include the opening cysteine and the closing phenylalanine or tryptophan. A D gene is named only where the DNA matches it firmly. A row's size may be missing; if present it is once, few, many or a size class.

d_gene	abundance	v_gene	j_gene	CDR3nt	CDR3aa
-	few	TRBV10-3	TRBJ1-4	TGTGCCTCGCACGGGACTTCTAATGAAAAACTGTTTTTT	CASHGTSNEKLFF
TRBD2	-	TRBV15	TRBJ2-1	TGTGCCACCAGCTCGACTAGCGGATCCTACAATGAGCAGTTCTTC	CATSSTSGSYNEQFF
-	-	TRBV6-5	TRBJ2-2	TGTGCCAGCAGTTTCCCCGGGGAGGGGGCCGGGGAGCTGTTTTTT	CASSFPGEGAGELFF
TRBD1	-	TRBV5-1	TRBJ1-4	TGCGCCAGCAGCTATTGGGACAGGGGGCTTGGTAATGAAAAACTGTTTTTT	CASSYWDRGLGNEKLFF
-	-	TRBV18	TRBJ2-3	TGTGCCAGCTCACCCTCTAACACAGATACGCAGTATTTT	CASSPSNTDTQYF
TRBD2	-	TRBV3-1/TRBV3-2	TRBJ2-1	TGTGCCAGCAGCCAAGTTGGTTCTAGCGGGGGGCGAGAGCAGTTCTTC	CASSQVGSSGGREQFF
-	-	TRBV19	TRBJ2-3	TGTGCCAGTACCGCCCACGGGGGAGGACTCGTTTCGTCCGATACGCAGTATTTT	CASTAHGGGLVSSDTQYF
TRBD2	-	TRBV6-5	TRBJ2-1	TGTGCCAGCAGTTACATGGGGGGGAGCTACAATGAGCAGTTCTTC	CASSYMGGSYNEQFF
TRBD1	-	TRBV7-8	TRBJ1-2	TGTGCCAGCAGCTTCTCCGGCAGGGGGCATCATGGCTACACCTTC	CASSFSGRGHHGYTF
-	-	TRBV12-3/TRBV12-4	TRBJ1-6	TGTGCCAGCACCCTAGGGGTCGGGCGGTCCCTCCACTTT	CASTLGVGRSLHF
-	-	TRBV24-1	TRBJ1-5	TGTGCCACCAGTGATTTGTGGTCGGATCAGCCCCAGCATTTT	CATSDLWSDQPQHF
-	-	TRBV19	TRBJ1-5	TGTGCCAGTTTCCCCGCGGGGGCTCTCTGGAGCAATCAGCCCCAGCATTTT	CASFPAGALWSNQPQHF
TRBD1	-	TRBV6-5	TRBJ1-4	TGTGCCAGCAGTCGAGGACAGGTTAATGAAAAACTGTTTTTT	CASSRGQVNEKLFF
-	few	TRBV5-1	TRBJ2-5	TGCGCCAGCAGCTTGCCTCAAGAGACCCAGTACTTC	CASSLPQETQYF
-	-	TRBV2	TRBJ1-5	TGTGCCAGCAGTAACACAGAAAATCAGCCCCAGCATTTT	CASSNTENQPQHF
-	once	TRBV18	TRBJ2-3	TGTGCCAGCTCAGGGACTTTGACAGATACGCAGTATTTT	CASSGTLTDTQYF
-	-	TRBV3-1/TRBV3-2	TRBJ2-5	TGTGCCAGCAGCCAACATAACAGCAAACAAGAGACCCAGTACTTC	CASSQHNSKQETQYF
-	once	TRBV3-1/TRBV3-2	TRBJ1-4	TGTGCCAGCAGCCAAGATCCGCGGGGGGTGTCTAATGAAAAACTGTTTTTT	CASSQDPRGVSNEKLFF
TRBD1	-	TRBV19	TRBJ1-5	TGTGCCAGCAATGACAGGGGGCTCAGGCAGCCCCAGCATTTT	CASNDRGLRQPQHF
TRBD1	-	TRBV18	TRBJ2-4	TGTGCCAGCTCACGAAGGACAGGGGCGTTAGCCAAAAACATTCAGTACTTC	CASSRRTGALAKNIQYF
TRBD1	few	TRBV29-1	TRBJ1-1	TGCAGCGCCCAGGCAGGGGGGCGCGGGTTGAACACTGAAGCTTTCTTT	CSAQAGGRGLNTEAFF
-	-	TRBV7-2	TRBJ1-5	TGTGCCAGCAGCTTAACGTGGGGCAACAATCAGCCCCAGCATTTT	CASSLTWGNNQPQHF
TRBD1	once	TRBV30	TRBJ1-3	TGTGCCTGGAGTGAGGGGGCCGCAGGAAACACCATATATTTT	CAWSEGAAGNTIYF
TRBD1	-	TRBV28	TRBJ2-1	TGTGCCAGCAGCCAGGACAGGGGGCGCATCAATGAGCAGTTCTTC	CASSQDRGRINEQFF
-	once	TRBV12-3/TRBV12-4	TRBJ2-7	TGTGCCAGCAGTCGAACAGTGGACTACGAGCAGTACTTC	CASSRTVDYEQYF
-	-	TRBV6-5	TRBJ1-5	TGTGCCAGCAGCCGAAGACAGGGCAATCAGCCCCAGCATTTT	CASSRRQGNQPQHF
-	once	TRBV29-1	TRBJ1-2	TGCAGCGTTGGCCTCGGAGGGGCTAACTATGGCTACACCTTC	CSVGLGGANYGYTF
-	few	TRBV2	TRBJ1-1	TGTGCCAGCAGACAGAGGGAAGTGAACACTGAAGCTTTCTTT	CASRQREVNTEAFF
-	-	TRBV5-1	TRBJ1-2	TGCGCCAGCAGCTTAGGACGCTCGGGGATCACCCGCAACTATGGCTACACCTTC	CASSLGRSGITRNYGYTF
-	once	TRBV28	TRBJ1-4	TGTGCCGCCAGGACAAGGGTTGGCAGGGTGGGTGAAAAACTGTTTTTT	CAARTRVGRVGEKLFF
TRBD2	-	TRBV5-5	TRBJ2-2	TGTGCCAGCAGCTTTAGCGGGAGAAACACCGGGGAGCTGTTTTTT	CASSFSGRNTGELFF
TRBD1	once	TRBV6-1	TRBJ2-7	TGTGCCAGCAGTGGTGCCGGGGACAGGGGATCTTACGAGCAGTACTTC	CASSGAGDRGSYEQYF
-	-	TRBV7-9	TRBJ2-7	TGTGCCAGCAGCTTAGCGCGGGAGCAGTACTTC	CASSLAREQYF
-	-	TRBV28	TRBJ1-5	TGTGCCAGCATCCCTCGGGGGTCGGGCAATCAGCCCCAGCATTTT	CASIPRGSGNQPQHF
TRBD2	-	TRBV5-4	TRBJ2-1	TGTGCCAGCAGCTTGAGCGGGAGGATCGACAATGAGCAGTTCTTC	CASSLSGRIDNEQFF
-	-	TRBV2	TRBJ2-2	TGTGCCAGCAGGGGTAAAAGGGGGTCCACCAGGGAGCTGTTTTTT	CASRGKRGSTRELFF
-	-	TRBV3-1/TRBV3-2	TRBJ1-3	TGTGCCAGCAGCCAAGAAGGGGTTTCGTGGGGAAACACCATATATTTT	CASSQEGVSWGNTIYF
TRBD2	-	TRBV3-1/TRBV3-2	TRBJ2-1	TGTGCCAGCAGCCGTCCTAGCGGGAGGGCCAATGAGCAGTTCTTC	CASSRPSGRANEQFF
-	-	TRBV28	TRBJ2-7	TGTGCCAGCAGTCTGCGTAGTATGGGAGTCCCATACGAGCAGTACTTC	CASSLRSMGVPYEQYF
-	-	TRBV4-1	TRBJ1-6	TGCGCCAGCAGCCAAGAAACGGGGTACAATTCACCCCTCCACTTT	CASSQETGYNSPLHF